The T cell receptor beta chain under discussion was sequenced for a study of blood T cell repertoires in COVID-19. Profiled with immunoSEQ multiplex PCR; TCRdb holds only in-frame clones, not every one. This table has about 130,000 clones, over 75% appearing once. Germline-derived CDR1 and CDR2 are SGHNT and YENEEA. There are 15 residues in the CDR3. The J segment lost 2 bases and the V segment lost 4 bases, leaving 4 bases of the junction unmatched. Sequencing was done on a sample of peripheral blood. The chain combines TRBV11-3 with TRBJ2-3; 9 nucleotides align to TRBD2. The TCR sequence derives from a man aged 25 to 40 with COVID-19, enrolled during active disease. The CDR3 DNA reads TGTGCCAGCAGCTCCCGGACTAGCGTCACAGATACGCAGTATTTT. Translation gives CASSSRTSVTDTQYF.